These 24 T cell receptor beta chains were sequenced from one sample in a study of blood T cell repertoires in COVID-19. Clones were read by immunoSEQ multiplex PCR, and TCRdb kept only the in-frame ones, dropping some. The profile shows tens of thousands of clones, around 90% of them singletons. Sequencing was done on a sample of peripheral blood. These receptor sequences come from a human donor in a cohort sampled during active COVID-19.

The chain uses TRBV2 and TRBJ1-1; perhaps TRBD1 as D (6 bases). The CDR3 length is 13 residues. Germline loops: CDR1 SNHLY, CDR2 FYNNEI. V lost 6 bases to trimming and J lost 1 base, with 9 bases between them. In nucleotides, the CDR3 is TGTGCCAGCAGCCGGGACAAGAACACTGAAGCTTTCTTT. It codes for CASSRDKNTEAFF.

This rearrangement joins TRBV11-2 to TRBJ1-2; D unresolved. The V end was cut by 0 bases, the J end by 4 bases, with 12 bases between. The CDR3 sequence is 15 residues long. Looked up from germline, CDR1 is SGHAT and CDR2 is FQNNGV. The CDR3 loop is CASSLDYGGGYGYTF. The CDR3, as DNA: TGTGCCAGCAGCTTAGATTACGGTGGTGGCTATGGCTACACCTTC.

V and J are TRBV19 and TRBJ2-7; no reliable D call. Per germline, CDR1 LNHDA and CDR2 SQIVND (reference sequence). V lost 3 bases, J lost 2 bases, and 8 bases lay in between. CDR3 length: 13 amino acids. The CDR3 DNA reads TGTGCCAGTAGTATTACACCCGCCTACGAGCAGTACTTC. Translated, it gives CASSITPAYEQYF.

This clone was picked up one time. The chain carries TRBV11-3 and TRBJ2-3; D might be TRBD1 (5 bases). Looked up from germline, CDR1 is SGHNT and CDR2 is YENEEA. This CDR3 comprises 16 residues. Trimming took off 5 bases at V and 1 base at J, with 16 bases between the two ends. CDR3 amino acids: CASSKTGSVGTDTQYF. CDR3 DNA sequence: TGTGCCAGCAGCAAAACAGGTTCGGTGGGCACAGATACGCAGTATTTT.

The genes are TRBV11-2 and TRBJ1-2; the match to TRBD1 covers 7 bases. This CDR3 is 15 amino acids long. The ends lost 5 bases at V and 5 bases at J; junction bases unmatched: 11. In germline, CDR1 is SGHAT, CDR2 FQNNGV. CDR3 residues: CASSPSGTVIYGYTF. In nucleotides, the CDR3 is TGTGCCAGCAGCCCTAGTGGGACAGTCATTTATGGCTACACCTTC.

The chain links TRBV27 to TRBJ2-7; D not certain. Germline lookup yields CDR1 MNHEY and CDR2 SMNVEV (reference sequence). CDR3 length equals 14 residues. V shed 3 bases and J shed 3 bases, with 12 bases lying between them. The CDR3 protein is CASSLRQIGYEQYF. The CDR3 DNA sequence: TGTGCCAGCAGTTTGAGGCAGATCGGCTACGAGCAGTACTTC.

This chain joins TRBV6-5 and TRBJ2-7, with a tentative D call TRBD1 (6 bases). V dropped 6 bases and J dropped 3 bases, with 12 bases sitting between them. CDR3 length: 13 residues. Per the germline V gene, CDR1 is MNHEY and CDR2 is SVGAGI. The CDR3 DNA is TGTGCCAGCAGCCTTACAGGGAACTACGAGCAGTACTTC. Amino acids: CASSLTGNYEQYF.

The chain employs TRBV6-5 and TRBJ1-2, with a possible D match to TRBD1 (6 bases). V gave up 6 bases and J gave up 8 bases, with 16 bases separating them. The CDR3 sequence is 13 residues long. CDR1 and CDR2 (germline): MNHEY, SVGAGI. The CDR3 loop is CASRPTGNRGYTF. The CDR3 DNA sequence: TGTGCCAGCAGGCCTACAGGGAACCGAGGCTACACCTTC.

This clone occurred once. The chain uses TRBV5-5 and TRBJ1-6, with D perhaps TRBD1 (5 bases). CDR1 is SGHKS, CDR2 YYEKEE, per germline (reference sequence). Trimming cost V 4 bases and J 1 base, with 12 bases left between them. This CDR3 has 16 amino acids. CDR3 protein: CASSVLQESYNSPLHF. CDR3 bases: TGTGCCAGCAGCGTACTACAGGAGTCCTATAATTCACCCCTCCACTTT.

This clone was counted a few times. V and J are TRBV6-2 or TRBV6-3 and TRBJ1-5, with D unclear. The V gene's germline CDR1 is MNHEY and CDR2 SVGEGT. Trimming pared 6 bases from V and 4 bases from J, leaving 13 bases between. The CDR3 spans 14 residues. DNA of the CDR3: TGTGCCAGCAGCCTACTGCAGACTAATCAGCCCCAGCATTTT. It encodes CASSLLQTNQPQHF.

Only a few counts were recorded for this clone. The chain carries TRBV6-2 or TRBV6-3 and TRBJ2-1; 7 nucleotides agree with TRBD1. The length of the CDR3 is 15 residues. CDR1 is MNHEY, CDR2 SVGEGT, per germline. Germline trimming cut 6 bases from V and 6 bases from J; bases unmatched to any gene: 11. DNA of the CDR3: TGTGCCAGCAGCTTACCCCCGACAGGGTTCAATGAGCAGTTCTTC. This gives the protein CASSLPPTGFNEQFF.

The chain combines TRBV2 with TRBJ1-2; a weak D match, TRBD1 (5 bases). Germline values: CDR1 SNHLY, CDR2 FYNNEI. V was pared by 5 bases and J by 7 bases, with 11 bases between. The CDR3 contains 12 residues. CDR3: CASSWTGGGYTF. The DNA for the CDR3 is TGTGCCAGCAGTTGGACCGGGGGTGGCTACACCTTC.

The gene calls are TRBV2 and TRBJ1-2, with D possibly being TRBD1 (6 bases). In germline, CDR1 is SNHLY, CDR2 FYNNEI. The V end was cut by 4 bases, the J end by 7 bases, with 10 bases between. The CDR3 loop spans 12 amino acids. As DNA, the CDR3 is TGTGCCAGCAGTGCGGGGGGCAGTGGCTACACCTTC. It codes for CASSAGGSGYTF.

The chain is built from TRBV28 and TRBJ1-3; 7 positions agree with TRBD1. The CDR3 is 14 residues long. The trim removed 5 bases at V and 1 base at J, leaving 2 bases unmatched. Germline V CDR1 and CDR2: MDHEN, SYDVKM. The CDR3 coding sequence is TGTGCCAGCAGTGAGGGGGCATCTGGAAACACCATATATTTT. It specifies CASSEGASGNTIYF.

This clone was observed a handful of times. V and J are TRBV3-1 (or the pseudogene TRBV3-2) and TRBJ1-6; D is uncertain. Germline CDR1 is LGHDT and CDR2 is YNNKEL (reference sequence). The V and J ends lost 4 bases and 8 bases respectively, with 9 bases between them. The CDR3 length is 13 residues. The CDR3 region has the DNA TGTGCCAGCAGCCCTCCAGGTCATTCACCCCTCCACTTT. It codes for CASSPPGHSPLHF.

The chain joins TRBV7-9 to TRBJ1-2; weak D call: TRBD1 (5 bases). The CDR3 covers 18 residues. Per the germline V gene, CDR1 is SEHNR and CDR2 is FQNEAQ (reference sequence). V lost 1 base, J lost 4 bases, and 22 bases lay in between. The CDR3 DNA follows: TGTGCCAGCAGCTTAGGGAACACACCCGGGGGAGGATCCTATGGCTACACCTTC. Protein: CASSLGNTPGGGSYGYTF.

The chain has TRBV6-2 or TRBV6-3 and TRBJ1-5; no clear D gene. V was pared by 2 bases and J by 6 bases, with 11 bases between. The CDR3 covers 14 residues. Germline V gives CDR1 MNHEY, CDR2 SVGEGT. CDR3 DNA sequence: TGTGCCAGCAGTTACGGCAGGATGGCTCAGCCCCAGCATTTT. It codes for CASSYGRMAQPQHF.

The gene calls are TRBV10-3 and TRBJ2-7; D may be TRBD2 (6 bases). The germline V and J ends were trimmed by 6 bases and 5 bases, with 23 bases remaining between them. The V gene's germline CDR1 is ENHRY and CDR2 SYGVKD. The CDR3 is made up of 16 amino acids. CDR3 DNA sequence: TGTGCCATCAGCCCCGGAGGGCAGGGCGCGGCGGACGAGCAGTACTTC. Its translation: CAISPGGQGAADEQYF.

This sequence joins TRBV6-5 and TRBJ1-5; D uncertain. Germline V gene lookup returns CDR1 MNHEY and CDR2 SVGAGI. This CDR3 has 13 amino acids. Deletions cut 6 bases from V and 5 bases from J, with 11 bases between. The CDR3 nucleotides read TGTGCCAGCAGGACATACGGCGATCAGCCCCAGCATTTT. It encodes CASRTYGDQPQHF.

This chain joins TRBV9 and TRBJ1-1; D perhaps matches TRBD1 (6 bases). The V gene's germline CDR1 is SGDLS and CDR2 YYNGEE. The CDR3 length is 13 residues. V dropped 4 bases and J dropped 5 bases, with 12 bases sitting between them. The CDR3 bases are TGTGCCAGCAGCCGAACAGGGCGGACTGAAGCTTTCTTT. Protein product: CASSRTGRTEAFF.

CDR3 DNA sequence: TGTGCCAGCAGTGCTTCCAGAAATCAGCCCCAGCATTTT. Amino acids: CASSASRNQPQHF. V usage is TRBV6-4 and J usage is TRBJ1-5; no definite D call. CDR1 and CDR2 (germline): MRHNA, SNTAGT. This CDR3 contains 13 residues. Trimming removed 4 bases at V and 4 bases at J, with 8 bases between.

The V and J genes are TRBV25-1 and TRBJ2-2, with D possibly being TRBD1 (5 bases). Germline V gives CDR1 MGHDK, CDR2 SYGVNS. V was trimmed by 2 bases and J by 3 bases, leaving 7 bases between them. The length of the CDR3 is 14 residues. This CDR3 is CASSEQGHTGELFF. The CDR3 DNA reads as TGTGCCAGCAGTGAACAGGGCCACACCGGGGAGCTGTTTTTT.

This sequence joins TRBV4-3 and TRBJ2-7; 7 bases are a match to TRBD1. Germline lookup yields CDR1 LGHNA and CDR2 YSLEER. The CDR3 is 15 amino acids. V was clipped by 1 base and J by 2 bases; unmatched bases: 5. The CDR3 sequence: CASSQGTGTAYEQYF. The DNA of the CDR3 is TGCGCCAGCAGCCAAGGAACCGGGACAGCCTACGAGCAGTACTTC.

The chain joins TRBV6-1 to TRBJ1-2, with D possibly being TRBD1 (5 bases). Germline V gene sequence: CDR1 MNHNS, CDR2 SASEGT. The CDR3 has 15 amino acids. Trimming took off 1 base at V and 4 bases at J, with 13 bases between the two ends. CDR3 DNA: TGTGCCAGCAGTGAAGACTTTAGGGGTTTCTATGGCTACACCTTC. Translated, it gives CASSEDFRGFYGYTF.